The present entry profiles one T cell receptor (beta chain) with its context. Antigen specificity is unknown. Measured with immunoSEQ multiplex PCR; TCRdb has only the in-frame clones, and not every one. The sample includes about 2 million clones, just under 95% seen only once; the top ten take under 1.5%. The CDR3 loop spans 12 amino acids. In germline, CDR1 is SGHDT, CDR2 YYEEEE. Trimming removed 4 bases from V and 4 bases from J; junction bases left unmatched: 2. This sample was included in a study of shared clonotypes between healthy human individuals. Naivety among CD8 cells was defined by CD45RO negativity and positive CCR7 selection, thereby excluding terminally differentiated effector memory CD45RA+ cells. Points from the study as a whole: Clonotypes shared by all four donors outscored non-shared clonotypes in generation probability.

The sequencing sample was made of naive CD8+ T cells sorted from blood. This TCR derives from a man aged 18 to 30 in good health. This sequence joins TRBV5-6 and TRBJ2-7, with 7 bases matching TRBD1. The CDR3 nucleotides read TGTGCCAGCAGCACGACAGGGTACGAGCAGTACTTC. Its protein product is CASSTTGYEQYF.